This note documents a single T cell receptor (beta chain) sequence. The antigen is not known. Germline V gives CDR1 MNHEY, CDR2 SVGAGI. The junction had 13 bases not matched to a gene; V was cut back by 2 bases and J by 4 bases. CDR3 length equals 17 residues. Carried by the TCR beta cDNA libraries were unique molecular identifiers. There were about 0.85 to 11 million T cells, and 450,000 to 550,000 cDNA molecules came from them. Via MiXCR, TCRdb re-called the PCR reads, giving one row per CDR3 protein. The sample holds 820,000 or so distinct CDR3 sequences, about 57% seen once. The sample originates from a study of post-analysis software for immune sequencing data. Study overall: There were relapsing-remitting, secondary progressive and progressive-relapsing multiple sclerosis among the disease courses included. Whole-study results and caveats: Relative to controls, patients with multiple sclerosis showed significantly lower normalized Chao1 diversity. Analysis by F measure revealed that same-batch samples clustered strongly together. TRBV5-6, TRBV5-1 and TRBV20-1 belonged to a set of a handful of TRBV segments that were more frequent in patients than controls.

Sample: blood. The rearrangement links TRBV6-5 to TRBJ1-2, with 7 bases that match TRBD1. The TCR sequence derives from a girl aged 10-17 years with multiple sclerosis. The CDR3 loop is CASSYGDASGGVYGYTF. CDR3 in DNA: TGTGCCAGCAGTTACGGAGATGCGTCAGGGGGGGTCTATGGCTACACCTTC.